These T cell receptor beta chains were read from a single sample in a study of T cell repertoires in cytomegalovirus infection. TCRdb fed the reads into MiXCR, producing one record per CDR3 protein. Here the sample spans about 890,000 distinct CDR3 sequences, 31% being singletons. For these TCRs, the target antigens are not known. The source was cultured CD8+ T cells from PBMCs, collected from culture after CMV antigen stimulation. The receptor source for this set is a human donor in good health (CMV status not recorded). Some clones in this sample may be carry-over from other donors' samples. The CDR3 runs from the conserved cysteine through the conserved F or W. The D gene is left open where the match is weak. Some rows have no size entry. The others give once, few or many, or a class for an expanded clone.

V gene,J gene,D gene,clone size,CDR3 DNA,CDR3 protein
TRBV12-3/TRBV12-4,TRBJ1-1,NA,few,TGTGCCAGCATTTTGACATTGAACACTGAAGCTTTCTTT,CASILTLNTEAFF
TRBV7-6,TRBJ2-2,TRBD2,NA,TGTGCCAGCAGCTCGAAACTAGCGGGGGGGCAGAACACCGGGGAGCTGTTTTTT,CASSSKLAGGQNTGELFF
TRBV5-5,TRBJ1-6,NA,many,TGTGCCAGCAGCTTACGTGGGCCAACCTATAATTCACCCCTCCACTTT,CASSLRGPTYNSPLHF
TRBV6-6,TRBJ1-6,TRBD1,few,TGTGCCAGCAGTTCCGTGTCTACAGGGGAGGCCTGGGGGCCACCCCTCCACTTT,CASSSVSTGEAWGPPLHF
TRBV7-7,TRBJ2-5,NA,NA,TGTGCTAGCAGCTTAGATCTATCGGCACAAGAGACCCAGTACTTC,CASSLDLSAQETQYF
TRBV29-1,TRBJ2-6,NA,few,TGCAGCGTTTTTCGTCTGGCAGGGAGCTCTGGGGCCAACGTCCTGACTTTC,CSVFRLAGSSGANVLTF
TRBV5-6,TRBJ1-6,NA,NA,TGTGCCAGCAGCTTGGAGGGAGGTGCGCCCCTCCACTTT,CASSLEGGAPLHF
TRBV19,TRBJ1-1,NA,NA,TGTGCCAGTAGTAAGGTGAACACTGAAGCTTTCTTT,CASSKVNTEAFF
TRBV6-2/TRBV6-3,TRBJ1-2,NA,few,TGTGCCAGCACGTCTTTCTCTTATGGCTACACCTTC,CASTSFSYGYTF
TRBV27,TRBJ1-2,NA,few,TGTGCCAGCAGTTTATCAGCGGGGGACGGCTACACCTTC,CASSLSAGDGYTF
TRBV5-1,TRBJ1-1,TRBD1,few,TGCGCCAGCAGCCCAGACAGGGCCACTGAAGCTTTCTTT,CASSPDRATEAFF
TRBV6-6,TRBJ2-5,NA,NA,TGTGCCAGCCGTTATGGGGAGACCCAGTACTTC,CASRYGETQYF
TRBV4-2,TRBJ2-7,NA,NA,TGTGCCAACAGCCAAGAGGAGGGGTACGAGCAGTACTTC,CANSQEEGYEQYF
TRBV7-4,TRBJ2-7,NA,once,TGTGCCAGCAGCTTAGAGGGAAGGTTGGACGAGCAGTACTTC,CASSLEGRLDEQYF
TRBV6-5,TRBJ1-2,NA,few,TGTGCCAGCAGTTACTCGATTGTGGGCTCGGATGGCTACACCTTC,CASSYSIVGSDGYTF
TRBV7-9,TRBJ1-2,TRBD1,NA,TGTGCCAGCAGCTCCAGGGGGCGTCGCCAAGAGGGGGATGGCTACACCTTC,CASSSRGRRQEGDGYTF
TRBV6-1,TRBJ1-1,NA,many,TGTGCCAGCAGCCCACCGGTAGTCTTGAACACTGAAGCTTTCTTT,CASSPPVVLNTEAFF
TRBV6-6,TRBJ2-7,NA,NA,TGTGCCAGCAGTGGGATTAAGAGCTCCTACGAGCAGTACTTC,CASSGIKSSYEQYF
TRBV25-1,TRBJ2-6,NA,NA,TGTGCCAGCAGTGAATGGGAAGGCTCTGGGGCCAACGTCCTGACTTTC,CASSEWEGSGANVLTF
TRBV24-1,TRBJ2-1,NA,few,TGTGCCACCAGTGAGGATTCTCGGGGGAGCTCCTACAATGAGCAGTTCTTC,CATSEDSRGSSYNEQFF
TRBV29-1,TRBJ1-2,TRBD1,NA,TGCAGCGTTGTAACAGGGGGCGGTGGCTACACCTTC,CSVVTGGGGYTF
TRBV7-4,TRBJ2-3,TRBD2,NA,TGTGCCAACAGCCCCGCGGGGGACCGAAGAACGCAGTATTTT,CANSPAGDRRTQYF
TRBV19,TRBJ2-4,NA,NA,TGTGCCAGCCTGGGAAGATCCAAAAACATTCAGTACTTC,CASLGRSKNIQYF
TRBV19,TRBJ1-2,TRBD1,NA,TGTGCCAGTACCCCGACAGGGAAAAGCGGCTACACCTTC,CASTPTGKSGYTF
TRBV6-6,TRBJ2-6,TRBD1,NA,TGTGCCAGCAAGGGACAGGGGGCAACTGGGGCCAACGTCCTGACTTTC,CASKGQGATGANVLTF
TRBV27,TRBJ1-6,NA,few,TGTGCCAGCAGTTTATCAGGGGCCGGAGGTTCACCCCTCCACTTT,CASSLSGAGGSPLHF
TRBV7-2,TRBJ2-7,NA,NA,TGTGCCAGCAGCTCCGATTGGTACGAGCAGTACTTC,CASSSDWYEQYF
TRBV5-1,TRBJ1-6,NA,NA,TGCGCCAGCAGCGTCACCTATAATTCACCCCTCCACTTT,CASSVTYNSPLHF
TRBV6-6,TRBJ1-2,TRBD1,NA,TGTGCCAGCAGTTACAAGGGAGGCAGGGGGCATGGCTACACCTTC,CASSYKGGRGHGYTF
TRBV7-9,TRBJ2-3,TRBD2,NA,TGTGCCAGCAGCTTAGGAGCGGGGTGGGAAGATACGCAGTATTTT,CASSLGAGWEDTQYF
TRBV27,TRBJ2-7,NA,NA,TGTGCCAGCAGTTTAGTTAGGGATTCCTACGAGCAGTACTTC,CASSLVRDSYEQYF
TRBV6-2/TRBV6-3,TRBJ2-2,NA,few,TGTGCCAGCAGTTACTTCGGGAACACCGGGGAGCTGTTTTTT,CASSYFGNTGELFF
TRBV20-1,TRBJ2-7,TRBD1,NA,TGCAGTGCTCAGGGACAGTTAACCCAGGAGCAGTACTTC,CSAQGQLTQEQYF
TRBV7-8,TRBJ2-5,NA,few,TGTGCCAGCAGCTTGGGGAGTATCCGGGAGACCCAGTACTTC,CASSLGSIRETQYF
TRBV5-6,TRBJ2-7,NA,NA,TGTGCCAGCAGCTCAGCCAGGGGTAGGAACGAGCAGTACTTC,CASSSARGRNEQYF
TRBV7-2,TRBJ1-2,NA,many,TGTGCCAGCAGCCCAGGAGGACCTGGACCATATGGCTACACCTTC,CASSPGGPGPYGYTF
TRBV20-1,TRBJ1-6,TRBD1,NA,TGCAGTGCTACGGGACAGATTAATTCACCCCTCCACTTT,CSATGQINSPLHF
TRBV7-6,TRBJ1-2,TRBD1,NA,TGTGCCAGCAGCCCAGGGGGCGCCTCCTTCTACACCTTC,CASSPGGASFYTF
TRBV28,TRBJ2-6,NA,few,TGTGCCAGCAGTTTCCCCTCTCTGGGTGGGGCCAACGTCCTGACTTTC,CASSFPSLGGANVLTF
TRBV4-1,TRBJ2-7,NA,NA,TGCGCCAGCAGCCAACGGTCTAGTTCCTACGAGCAGTACTTC,CASSQRSSSYEQYF
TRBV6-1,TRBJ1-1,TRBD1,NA,TGTGCCAGCAGTTGGGACAGGGGGTTGAACACTGAAGCTTTCTTT,CASSWDRGLNTEAFF
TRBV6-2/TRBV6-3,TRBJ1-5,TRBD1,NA,TGTGCCACTACCAAGGGGGCCAATCAGCCCCAGCATTTT,CATTKGANQPQHF
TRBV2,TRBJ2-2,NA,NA,TGTGCCAGCCTGGAGGGTTCGTACACCGGGGAGCTGTTTTTT,CASLEGSYTGELFF
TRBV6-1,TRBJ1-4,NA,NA,TGTGCCAGCAGTGAATCCCGGGTAGGAGGGAGAAGTGAAAAACTGTTTTTT,CASSESRVGGRSEKLFF
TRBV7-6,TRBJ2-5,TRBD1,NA,TGTGCCAGCAGCTTGACAGGGGAGGCAGAGACCCAGTACTTC,CASSLTGEAETQYF
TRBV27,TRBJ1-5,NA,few,TGTGCCAGCAGTTGGGGGAGCTCCAATCAGCCCCAGCATTTT,CASSWGSSNQPQHF
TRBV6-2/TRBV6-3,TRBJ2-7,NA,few,TGTGCCAGCAGTTACTCTTCGGAGGGGGTCTACGAGCAGTACTTC,CASSYSSEGVYEQYF
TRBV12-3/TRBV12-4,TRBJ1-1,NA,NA,TGTGCCAGCAGTACGAACAGCCTGGGGTACACTGAAGCTTTCTTT,CASSTNSLGYTEAFF
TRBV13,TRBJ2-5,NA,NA,TGTGCCAGCAGCGACCTCGGGGTTGGGGAGACCCAGTACTTC,CASSDLGVGETQYF
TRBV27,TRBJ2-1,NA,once,TGTGCCAGCAGTTTTATCGGGAGCTCCTACAATGAGCAGTTCTTC,CASSFIGSSYNEQFF
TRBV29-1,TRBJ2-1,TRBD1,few,TGCAGCGTTACAGGGGATACCTACAATGAGCAGTTCTTC,CSVTGDTYNEQFF
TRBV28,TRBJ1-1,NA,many,TGTGCCAGCAGTTTATCAAGGGCGAACACTGAAGCTTTCTTT,CASSLSRANTEAFF
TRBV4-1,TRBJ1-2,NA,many,TGCGCCAGCAGCCAAGATCGACAATTTATAGGCCTTAACTATGGCTACACCTTC,CASSQDRQFIGLNYGYTF
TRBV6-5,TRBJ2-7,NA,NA,TGTGCCAGCAGTTACGGAGGGGGGCCCTACGAGCAGTACTTC,CASSYGGGPYEQYF